This TCR beta chain was obtained from a study of T cell repertoires in cytomegalovirus infection. Overall study: Matching HLA type, along with CMV infection, was indicated by public TCR beta signatures.

General observations from the study: Predominance within the ex vivo response was attributable to HLA-C-restricted CMV-specific TCR beta clonotypes. Cumulative frequency (of public TCR beta family members) identified carriers of CMV plus the relevant HLA.

TCRdb independently ran MiXCR on the reads; one entry per CDR3 protein. The data show a few hundred thousand distinct CDR3 sequences, about 17% seen once. Germline trimming cut 5 bases from V and 7 bases from J; bases unmatched to any gene: 12. CDR3 length: 16 residues. Germline lookup yields CDR1 MNHEY and CDR2 SVGAGI. With regard to this clonotype: Its antigen is unidentified.

The sample taken for sequencing was CD8+ T cells from PBMCs. The TCR sequence derives from a human donor in good health (CMV status not recorded). Some clones in this sample may be carry-over from other donors' samples. The genes are TRBV6-5 and TRBJ2-2, with 8 bases matching TRBD1. CDR3 residues: CASSPGVTGGNGELFF. The CDR3 bases are TGTGCCAGCAGTCCAGGCGTAACAGGGGGAAACGGGGAGCTGTTTTTT.